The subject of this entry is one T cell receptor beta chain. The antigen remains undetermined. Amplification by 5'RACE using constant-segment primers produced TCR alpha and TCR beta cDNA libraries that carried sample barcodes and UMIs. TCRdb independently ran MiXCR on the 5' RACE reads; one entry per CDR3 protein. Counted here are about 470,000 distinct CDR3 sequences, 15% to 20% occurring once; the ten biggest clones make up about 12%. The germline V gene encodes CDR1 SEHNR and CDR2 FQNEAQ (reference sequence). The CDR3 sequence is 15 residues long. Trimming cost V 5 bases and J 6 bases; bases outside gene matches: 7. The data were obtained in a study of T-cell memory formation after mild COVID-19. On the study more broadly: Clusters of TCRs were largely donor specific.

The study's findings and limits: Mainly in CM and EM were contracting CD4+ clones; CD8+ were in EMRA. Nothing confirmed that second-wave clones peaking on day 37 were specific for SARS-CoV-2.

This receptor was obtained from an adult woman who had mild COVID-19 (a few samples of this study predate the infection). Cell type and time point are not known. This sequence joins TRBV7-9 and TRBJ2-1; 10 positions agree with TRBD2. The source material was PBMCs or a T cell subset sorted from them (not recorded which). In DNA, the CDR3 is TGTGCCAGCAGCCTACCGGGACTAGCGATCAATGAGCAGTTCTTC. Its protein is CASSLPGLAINEQFF.